Listed below are T cell receptor beta chains from one sample, sequenced in a study of identical twins. A single record per CDR3 protein comes from TCRdb applying MiXCR to the 5' RACE reads. The table has 1.5 million to 2 million distinct CDR3 sequences, roughly a third seen once. Sequenced sample: cord blood. The receptor source for this set is a newborn girl in good health. The CDR3 runs from the conserved cysteine through the conserved F or W. The D gene is left open where the match is weak. Clone size is shown for a subset of rows, as once, few, many or a class of expanded clone.

size: NA; J: TRBJ1-2; V: TRBV18; D: NA; DNA: TGTGCCAGCTCACCACTCCCGACGGTGGGGAGCTATGGCTACACCTTC; CDR3: CASSPLPTVGSYGYTF
size: many; J: TRBJ2-7; V: TRBV6-6; D: NA; DNA: TGTGCCAGCAGTTTTCCCCCCAACGAGCAGTACTTC; CDR3: CASSFPPNEQYF
size: NA; J: TRBJ2-7; V: TRBV2; D: NA; DNA: TGTGCCAGCAGTGAGGGCAGGGTGCTTTTGGAGCAGTACTTC; CDR3: CASSEGRVLLEQYF
size: once; J: TRBJ2-1; V: TRBV9; D: NA; DNA: TGTGCCAGCAGCGTTCCCGGGGGCACTCACAATGAGCAGTTCTTC; CDR3: CASSVPGGTHNEQFF
size: NA; J: TRBJ1-4; V: TRBV28; D: NA; DNA: TGTGCCAGCAGTACCTCAGGGGCAACTAATGAAAAACTGTTTTTT; CDR3: CASSTSGATNEKLFF
size: few; J: TRBJ2-1; V: TRBV28; D: TRBD2; DNA: TGTGCCAGCATCACCGGCGGGAGCTTGAGGTACAATGAGCAGTTCTTC; CDR3: CASITGGSLRYNEQFF
size: NA; J: TRBJ2-1; V: TRBV20-1; D: NA; DNA: TGCAGTGCGTGGGACCCGGACAATGAGCAGTTCTTC; CDR3: CSAWDPDNEQFF
size: few; J: TRBJ1-1; V: TRBV3-1; D: NA; DNA: TGTGCCAGCAGCAGGGCCGCTAACACTGAAGCTTTCTTT; CDR3: CASSRAANTEAFF
size: NA; J: TRBJ2-1; V: TRBV3-1; D: NA; DNA: TGTGCCAGCAGCCGGGGGCGCCGGGCGGGCAATGAGCAGTTCTTC; CDR3: CASSRGRRAGNEQFF
size: NA; J: TRBJ2-4; V: TRBV20-1; D: NA; DNA: TGCAGTGCTAGATGGCCTGGGGACGTTCAGTACTTC; CDR3: CSARWPGDVQYF
size: NA; J: TRBJ2-2; V: TRBV27; D: TRBD1; DNA: TGTGCCACCCGGGACAGGGGTTTAACGGACACCGGGGAGCTGTTTTTT; CDR3: CATRDRGLTDTGELFF
size: NA; J: TRBJ2-1; V: TRBV20-1; D: TRBD2; DNA: TGCAGTGCTACCCTAGCGGGGTACCACAATGAGCAGTTCTTC; CDR3: CSATLAGYHNEQFF
size: few; J: TRBJ1-5; V: TRBV10-3; D: NA; DNA: TGTGCCACCCGACGTGATAGCAATCAGCCCCAGCATTTT; CDR3: CATRRDSNQPQHF
size: NA; J: TRBJ2-6; V: TRBV6-5; D: NA; DNA: TGTGCCAGCAGTTACGATCAGGCTGGCAACGTCCTGACTTTC; CDR3: CASSYDQAGNVLTF
size: few; J: TRBJ1-4; V: TRBV24-1; D: NA; DNA: TGTGCCACCAGTGATTTGACACGGGAGGGAGCTAATGAAAAACTGTTTTTT; CDR3: CATSDLTREGANEKLFF
size: NA; J: TRBJ1-3; V: TRBV27; D: NA; DNA: TGTGCCAGCAGTTTACTTCGGGGGAACACCATATATTTT; CDR3: CASSLLRGNTIYF
size: few; J: TRBJ2-1; V: TRBV2; D: NA; DNA: TGTGCCAGCGAGGGGGTGGGAGTGACCTACAATGAGCAGTTCTTC; CDR3: CASEGVGVTYNEQFF
size: NA; J: TRBJ1-3; V: TRBV20-1; D: TRBD1; DNA: TGCAGTGCCCGAACCCGGGACAGGGTGAACACCATATATTTT; CDR3: CSARTRDRVNTIYF
size: NA; J: TRBJ2-5; V: TRBV20-1; D: NA; DNA: TGCAGTGCTTGGGATTTCGGTAACAATGAGCAGTACTTC; CDR3: CSAWDFGNNEQYF
size: few; J: TRBJ2-3; V: TRBV12-5; D: NA; DNA: TGTGCTAGTGGTTCTGCGATAGATACGCAGTATTTT; CDR3: CASGSAIDTQYF
size: NA; J: TRBJ2-1; V: TRBV6-2/TRBV6-3; D: TRBD2; DNA: TGTGCCAGCAGTTACCTCCTAAGACTAGCGGGCTCCTACAATGAGCAGTTCTTC; CDR3: CASSYLLRLAGSYNEQFF
size: NA; J: TRBJ2-7; V: TRBV4-1; D: TRBD2; DNA: TGCGCCAGCAGCCAAGTATGGGGGGGATCCTACGAGCAGTACTTC; CDR3: CASSQVWGGSYEQYF
size: NA; J: TRBJ2-1; V: TRBV9; D: TRBD2; DNA: TGTGCCAGCAGCGTACTTCCCCGGACTAGCGGGAGCTATGAGCAGTTCTTC; CDR3: CASSVLPRTSGSYEQFF
size: few; J: TRBJ2-3; V: TRBV7-9; D: TRBD2; DNA: TGTGCCAGCAGCTCAGGACTAGCGGGGCCAGTCGATACGCAGTATTTT; CDR3: CASSSGLAGPVDTQYF
size: NA; J: TRBJ2-3; V: TRBV12-3/TRBV12-4; D: NA; DNA: TGTGCCAGCAGTTCCTACGCGGGGACCAGTCACACAGATACGCAGTATTTT; CDR3: CASSSYAGTSHTDTQYF
size: NA; J: TRBJ2-2; V: TRBV7-8; D: TRBD1; DNA: TGTGCCAGCAGCGGCCGGGACAGGACCAACACCGGGGAGCTGTTTTTT; CDR3: CASSGRDRTNTGELFF
size: NA; J: TRBJ2-3; V: TRBV20-1; D: TRBD1; DNA: TGCAGTGCTAGAGGCCCCCGGGACAGGGGCACAGATACGCAGTATTTT; CDR3: CSARGPRDRGTDTQYF
size: NA; J: TRBJ2-1; V: TRBV2; D: NA; DNA: TGTGCCAGCAGTGAGGGGCAGGTAATCAATGAGCAGTTCTTC; CDR3: CASSEGQVINEQFF
size: few; J: TRBJ2-1; V: TRBV27; D: TRBD1; DNA: TGTGCCAGCAGTCCGAGGACAGGCGGAGGCAATGAGCAGTTCTTC; CDR3: CASSPRTGGGNEQFF
size: few; J: TRBJ2-1; V: TRBV18; D: TRBD2; DNA: TGTGCCAGCGATGTTGCAGCGGGAGTCTCCTACAATGAGCAGTTCTTC; CDR3: CASDVAAGVSYNEQFF
size: NA; J: TRBJ1-2; V: TRBV6-6; D: NA; DNA: TGTGCCAGCAGTCATCGGGAGGGTCTTCTTTGCTACACCTTC; CDR3: CASSHREGLLCYTF
size: NA; J: TRBJ2-4; V: TRBV20-1; D: TRBD2; DNA: TGCAGTGCTAGAGGTCCCCTAGCGGAGCTAGCCAAAAACATTCAGTACTTC; CDR3: CSARGPLAELAKNIQYF
size: many; J: TRBJ2-3; V: TRBV20-1; D: NA; DNA: TGCAGTGCTGGGGGGGATACGCAGTATTTT; CDR3: CSAGGDTQYF
size: NA; J: TRBJ2-3; V: TRBV24-1; D: TRBD2; DNA: TGTGCCACCAGTGCATTAGGGGAGGGGACAGATACGCAGTATTTT; CDR3: CATSALGEGTDTQYF
size: NA; J: TRBJ2-3; V: TRBV27; D: NA; DNA: TGTGCCAGCAGTTTAGCCCCACCCGGGCTAGCCACGCGCACAGATACGCAGTATTTT; CDR3: CASSLAPPGLATRTDTQYF
size: NA; J: TRBJ2-7; V: TRBV28; D: NA; DNA: TGTGCCAGCAGCCCAAACAGGGTGAGCCACGAGCAGTACTTC; CDR3: CASSPNRVSHEQYF
size: few; J: TRBJ1-2; V: TRBV14; D: TRBD1; DNA: TGTGCCAGCAGCCAAGATCCTATACGGACAGGGAAAGGCTACACCTTC; CDR3: CASSQDPIRTGKGYTF
size: NA; J: TRBJ2-4; V: TRBV2; D: NA; DNA: TGTGCCAGCAGTGAAGCGAATGGAGGCCCACTCCAGAACACTCAGTACTTC; CDR3: CASSEANGGPLQNTQYF
size: NA; J: TRBJ2-5; V: TRBV20-1; D: TRBD2; DNA: TGCAGTGCTTCTGGGAGGGCCGAATTCAAGAATGAGCAGTACTTC; CDR3: CSASGRAEFKNEQYF
size: NA; J: TRBJ2-2; V: TRBV6-6; D: TRBD1; DNA: TGTGCCAGCAAATCACAGGGGGCGCGGACCGGGGAGCTGTTTTTT; CDR3: CASKSQGARTGELFF
size: many; J: TRBJ1-2; V: TRBV12-3/TRBV12-4; D: NA; DNA: TGTGCCAGCAGCTCTCGGGGGGGCTATGGCTACACCTTC; CDR3: CASSSRGGYGYTF
size: NA; J: TRBJ2-3; V: TRBV25-1; D: TRBD1; DNA: TGTGCCAGCAGTGAATCGGGGACAGCCGATAGCACAGATACGCAGTATTTT; CDR3: CASSESGTADSTDTQYF
size: few; J: TRBJ1-6; V: TRBV20-1; D: NA; DNA: TGCAGTGCTTCTCCGGGACACCAGAATTCACCCCTCCACTTT; CDR3: CSASPGHQNSPLHF
size: NA; J: TRBJ1-5; V: TRBV20-1; D: NA; DNA: TGCAGTGCTAGAGTGGGAACAGGTGGCGGTCAGCCCCAGCATTTT; CDR3: CSARVGTGGGQPQHF
size: few; J: TRBJ2-3; V: TRBV20-1; D: TRBD2; DNA: TGCAGTGCTAGTAACTGGGTAGCGGGGGGAGATACGCAGTATTTT; CDR3: CSASNWVAGGDTQYF
size: many; J: TRBJ1-2; V: TRBV6-6; D: NA; DNA: TGTGCCAGCAGTTACCCTAGGGACTTTCGGGATGGCTACACCTTC; CDR3: CASSYPRDFRDGYTF
size: few; J: TRBJ2-1; V: TRBV10-3; D: NA; DNA: TGTGCCATGGAGGGAAAGGGGACTCAACGTTACAATGAGCAGTTCTTC; CDR3: CAMEGKGTQRYNEQFF
size: NA; J: TRBJ2-7; V: TRBV4-2; D: TRBD2; DNA: TGTGCCAGCAGCTCCCCCGGACTAGCAGCCTACAATGAGCAGTACTTC; CDR3: CASSSPGLAAYNEQYF
size: NA; J: TRBJ2-3; V: TRBV9; D: TRBD2; DNA: TGTGCCAGCAGCGCACGGATAGCGGGGACGGGCACAGATACGCAGTATTTT; CDR3: CASSARIAGTGTDTQYF
size: few; J: TRBJ2-7; V: TRBV20-1; D: TRBD2; DNA: TGCAGTGCTAGCCCCAGCGGGGTCTCCTACGAGCAGTACTTC; CDR3: CSASPSGVSYEQYF
size: NA; J: TRBJ2-1; V: TRBV7-6; D: NA; DNA: TGTGCCAGCAGCTTATTAGGGAGAACCTGGTTCTTC; CDR3: CASSLLGRTWFF
size: NA; J: TRBJ1-1; V: TRBV6-2/TRBV6-3; D: NA; DNA: TGTGCCAGCCTACTGAACACTGAAGCTTTCTTT; CDR3: CASLLNTEAFF
size: NA; J: TRBJ1-3; V: TRBV12-3/TRBV12-4; D: TRBD1; DNA: TGTGCCAGCAGTCACAGGGGCGCTGGAAACACCATATATTTT; CDR3: CASSHRGAGNTIYF
size: NA; J: TRBJ1-2; V: TRBV12-3/TRBV12-4; D: NA; DNA: TGTGCCAGCAGTTTAGTGGGATCACGGGGCTACACCTTC; CDR3: CASSLVGSRGYTF
size: NA; J: TRBJ2-3; V: TRBV20-1; D: NA; DNA: TGCAGTGCTAGAGCCGAGGGGACAGATACGCAGTATTTT; CDR3: CSARAEGTDTQYF
size: many; J: TRBJ2-3; V: TRBV20-1; D: TRBD2; DNA: TGCAGTGCTGGGACTAGCGCAGATACGCAGTATTTT; CDR3: CSAGTSADTQYF